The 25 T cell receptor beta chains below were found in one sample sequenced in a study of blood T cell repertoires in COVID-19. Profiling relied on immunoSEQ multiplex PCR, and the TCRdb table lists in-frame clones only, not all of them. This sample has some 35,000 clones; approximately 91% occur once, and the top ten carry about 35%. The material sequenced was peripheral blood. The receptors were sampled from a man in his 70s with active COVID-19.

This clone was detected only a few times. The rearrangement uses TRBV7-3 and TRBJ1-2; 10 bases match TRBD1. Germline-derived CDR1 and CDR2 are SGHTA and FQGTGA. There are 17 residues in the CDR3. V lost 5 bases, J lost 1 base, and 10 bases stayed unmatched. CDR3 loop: CASSPESGTGVNYGYTF. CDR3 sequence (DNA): TGTGCCAGCAGCCCTGAGTCCGGGACAGGGGTTAACTATGGCTACACCTTC.

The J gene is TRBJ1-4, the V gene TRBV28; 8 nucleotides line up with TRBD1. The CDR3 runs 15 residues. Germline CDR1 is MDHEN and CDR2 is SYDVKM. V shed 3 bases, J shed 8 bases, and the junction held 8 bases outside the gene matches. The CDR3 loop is CASSFLTGAQEKLFF. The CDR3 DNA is TGTGCCAGCAGTTTTTTGACAGGGGCCCAAGAAAAACTGTTTTTT. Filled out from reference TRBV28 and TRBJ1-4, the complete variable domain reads DVKVTQSSRYLVKRTGEKVFLECVQDMDHENMFWYRQDPGLGLRLIYFSYDVKMKEKGDIPEGYSVSREKKERFSLILESASTNQTSMYLCASSFLTGAQEKLFFGSGTQLSVL.

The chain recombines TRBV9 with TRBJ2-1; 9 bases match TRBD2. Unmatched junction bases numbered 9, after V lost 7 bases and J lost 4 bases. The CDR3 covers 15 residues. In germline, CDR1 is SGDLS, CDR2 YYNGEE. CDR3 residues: CASGGGLAGYNEQFF. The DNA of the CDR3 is TGTGCCAGCGGCGGGGGGCTAGCGGGATACAATGAGCAGTTCTTC.

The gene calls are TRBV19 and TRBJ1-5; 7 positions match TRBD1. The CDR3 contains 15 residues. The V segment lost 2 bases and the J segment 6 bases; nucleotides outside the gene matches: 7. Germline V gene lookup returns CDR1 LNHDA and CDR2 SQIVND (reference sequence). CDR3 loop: CASSIWSRGIQPQHF. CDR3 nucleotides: TGTGCCAGTAGTATATGGAGCAGGGGGATTCAGCCCCAGCATTTT.

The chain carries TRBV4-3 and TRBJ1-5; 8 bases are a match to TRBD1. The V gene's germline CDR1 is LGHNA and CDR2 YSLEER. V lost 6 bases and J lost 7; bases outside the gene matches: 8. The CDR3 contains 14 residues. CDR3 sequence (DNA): TGCGCCAGCAGTCTCGACAGGGGAAGCCAGCCCCAGCATTTT. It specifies CASSLDRGSQPQHF.

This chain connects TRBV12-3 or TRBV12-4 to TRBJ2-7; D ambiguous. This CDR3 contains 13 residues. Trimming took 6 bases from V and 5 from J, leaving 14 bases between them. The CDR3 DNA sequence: TGTGCCAGCAGCACCGTCCCTATCCACGAGCAGTACTTC. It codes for CASSTVPIHEQYF.

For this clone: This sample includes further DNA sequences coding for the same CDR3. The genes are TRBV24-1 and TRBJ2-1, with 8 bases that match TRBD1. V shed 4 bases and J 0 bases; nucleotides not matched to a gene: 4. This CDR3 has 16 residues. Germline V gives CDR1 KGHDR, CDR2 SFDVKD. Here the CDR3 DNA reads TGTGCCACCAGTGACCCCACAGGGGGCTCCTACAATGAGCAGTTCTTC. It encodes CATSDPTGGSYNEQFF.

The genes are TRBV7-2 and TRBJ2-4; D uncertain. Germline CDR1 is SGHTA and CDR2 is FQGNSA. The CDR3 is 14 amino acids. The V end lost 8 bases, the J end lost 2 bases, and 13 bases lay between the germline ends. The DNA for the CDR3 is TGTGCCAGCGCCTGGGCCACATCCAAAAACATTCAGTACTTC. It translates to CASAWATSKNIQYF.

The CDR3 bases are TGTGCCAGCAGCGCCGACAGGGTACGGAGCAATCAGCCCCAGCATTTT. Its translation is CASSADRVRSNQPQHF. The chain has TRBV6-2 or TRBV6-3 and TRBJ1-5, with 7 bases matching TRBD1. CDR1 is MNHEY, CDR2 SVGEGT, per germline. The CDR3 has 16 amino acids. With 6 bases clipped from V and 1 base from J, the junction kept 9 bases outside the gene matches.

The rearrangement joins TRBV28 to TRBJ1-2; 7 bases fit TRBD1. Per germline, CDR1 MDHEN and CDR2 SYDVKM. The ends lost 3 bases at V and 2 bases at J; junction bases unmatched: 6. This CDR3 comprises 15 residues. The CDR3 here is CASSFLRGRNYGYTF. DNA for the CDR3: TGTGCCAGCAGTTTTCTGAGGGGGCGAAACTATGGCTACACCTTC.

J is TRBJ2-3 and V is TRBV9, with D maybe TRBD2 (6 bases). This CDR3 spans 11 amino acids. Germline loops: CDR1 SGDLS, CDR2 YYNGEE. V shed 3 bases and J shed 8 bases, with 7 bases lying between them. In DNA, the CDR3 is TGTGCCAGCAGCGGGGGGGTTACGCAGTATTTT. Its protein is CASSGGVTQYF.

CDR3 in amino acids: CASRYSGTSEKLFF. The CDR3 nucleotides read TGTGCCAGCAGATACTCCGGGACATCTGAAAAACTGTTTTTT. J is TRBJ1-4 and V is TRBV28; D may be TRBD1 (6 bases). Trimming cost V 6 bases and J 7 bases, with 15 bases left between them. The length of the CDR3 is 14 residues. Germline V CDR1 and CDR2: MDHEN, SYDVKM.

CDR3 nucleotide sequence: TGTGCCAGCAGCTGGGTGGGACAGAGCTACGAGCAGTACTTC. Its translation is CASSWVGQSYEQYF. J is TRBJ2-7 and V is TRBV5-5; 7 nucleotides line up with TRBD1. This CDR3 is 14 amino acids long. Germline CDR1 reads SGHKS; CDR2 reads YYEKEE (reference sequence). V lost 3 bases to trimming and J lost 3 bases; unmatched junction nucleotides: 6. The full variable domain, with the rest looked up from reference TRBV5-5 and TRBJ2-7, is DAGVTQSPTHLIKTRGQQVTLRCSPISGHKSVSWYQQVLGQGPQFIFQYYEKEERGRGNFPDRFSARQFPNYSSELNVNALLLGDSALYLCASSWVGQSYEQYFGPGTRLTVT.

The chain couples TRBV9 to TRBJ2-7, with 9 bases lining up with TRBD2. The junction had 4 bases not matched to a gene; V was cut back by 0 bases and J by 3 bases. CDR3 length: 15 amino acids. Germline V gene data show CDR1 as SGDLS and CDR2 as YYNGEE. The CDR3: CASSVGLAAIYEQYF. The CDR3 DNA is TGTGCCAGCAGCGTAGGACTAGCGGCGATCTACGAGCAGTACTTC.

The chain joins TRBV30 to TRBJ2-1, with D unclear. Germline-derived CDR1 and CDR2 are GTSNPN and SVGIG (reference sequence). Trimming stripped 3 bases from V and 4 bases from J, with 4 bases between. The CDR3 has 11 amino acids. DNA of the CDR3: TGTGCCTGGAGCCCATACAATGAGCAGTTCTTC. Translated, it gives CAWSPYNEQFF.

The CDR3, as DNA: TGCGCCAGCAGCCTAAATAGCGGGAGTTTCCACGAGCAGTACTTC. Translating it yields CASSLNSGSFHEQYF. V and J are TRBV5-1 and TRBJ2-7; TRBD2 matches at 9 bases. Losses at the gene ends were 4 bases for V and 5 bases for J; bases not matched to a gene: 10. In germline, CDR1 is SGHRS, CDR2 YFSETQ. The CDR3 covers 15 residues.

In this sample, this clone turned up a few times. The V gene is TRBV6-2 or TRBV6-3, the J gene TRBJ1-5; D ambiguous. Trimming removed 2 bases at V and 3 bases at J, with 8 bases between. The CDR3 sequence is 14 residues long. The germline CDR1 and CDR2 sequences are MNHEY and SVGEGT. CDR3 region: CASSYVSTNQPQHF. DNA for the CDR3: TGTGCCAGCAGTTACGTGAGTACCAATCAGCCCCAGCATTTT.

The CDR3 loop reads CASRLNVAGAYEQYF. The CDR3 DNA reads as TGTGCCAGCAGGCTCAATGTTGCGGGGGCCTACGAGCAGTACTTC. V gene TRBV7-2 combines with J gene TRBJ2-7; 7 nucleotides align to TRBD2. The junction had 10 bases not matched to a gene; V was cut back by 6 bases and J by 2 bases. Germline V lookup: CDR1 SGHTA, CDR2 FQGNSA. The CDR3 has 15 amino acids. The variable domain in full, with the rest retrieved from reference TRBV7-2 and TRBJ2-7, is GAGVSQSPSNKVTEKGKDVELRCDPISGHTALYWYRQSLGQGLEFLIYFQGNSAPDKSGLPSDRFSAERTGGSVSTLTIQRTQQEDSAVYLCASRLNVAGAYEQYFGPGTRLTVT.

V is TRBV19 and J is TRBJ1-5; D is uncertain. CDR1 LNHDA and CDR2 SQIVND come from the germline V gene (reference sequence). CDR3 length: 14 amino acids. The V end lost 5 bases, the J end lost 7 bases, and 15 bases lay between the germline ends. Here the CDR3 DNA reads TGTGCCAGTAGTTTTCACGAGGTCAGACAGCCCCAGCATTTT. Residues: CASSFHEVRQPQHF. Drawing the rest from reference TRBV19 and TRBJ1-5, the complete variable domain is DGGITQSPKYLFRKEGQNVTLSCEQNLNHDAMYWYRQDPGQGLRLIYYSQIVNDFQKGDIAEGYSVSREKKESFPLTVTSAQKNPTAFYLCASSFHEVRQPQHFGDGTRLSIL.

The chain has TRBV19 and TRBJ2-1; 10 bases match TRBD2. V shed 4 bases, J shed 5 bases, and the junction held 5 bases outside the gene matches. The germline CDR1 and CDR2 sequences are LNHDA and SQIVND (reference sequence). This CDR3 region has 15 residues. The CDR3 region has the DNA TGTGCCAGTAGTAGAGGCCTAGCGGGAGACAATGAGCAGTTCTTC. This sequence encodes CASSRGLAGDNEQFF.

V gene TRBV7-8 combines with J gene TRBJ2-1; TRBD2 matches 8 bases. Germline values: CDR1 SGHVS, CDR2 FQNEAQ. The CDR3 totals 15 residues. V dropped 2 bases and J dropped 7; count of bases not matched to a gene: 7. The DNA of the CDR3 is TGTGCCAGCAGCTTATCTGCGGGAGGCGTAAATGAGCAGTTCTTC. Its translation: CASSLSAGGVNEQFF.

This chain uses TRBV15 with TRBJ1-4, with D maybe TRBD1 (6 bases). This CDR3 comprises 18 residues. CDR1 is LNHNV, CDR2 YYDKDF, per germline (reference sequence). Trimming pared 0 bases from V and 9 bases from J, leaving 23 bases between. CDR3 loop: CATSRDEGGPIFSQKLFF. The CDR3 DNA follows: TGTGCCACCAGCAGAGATGAGGGGGGGCCCATATTCAGTCAAAAACTGTTTTTT.

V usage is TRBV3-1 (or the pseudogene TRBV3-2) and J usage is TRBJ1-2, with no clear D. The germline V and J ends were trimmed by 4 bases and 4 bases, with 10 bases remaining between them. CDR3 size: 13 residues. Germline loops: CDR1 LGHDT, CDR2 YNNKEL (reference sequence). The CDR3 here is CASSRLGGYGYTF. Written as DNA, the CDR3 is TGTGCCAGCAGCCGCCTCGGCGGCTATGGCTACACCTTC.

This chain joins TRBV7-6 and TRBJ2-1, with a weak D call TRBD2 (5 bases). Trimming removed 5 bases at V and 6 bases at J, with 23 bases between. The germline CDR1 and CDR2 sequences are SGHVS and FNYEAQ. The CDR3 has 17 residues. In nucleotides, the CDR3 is TGTGCCAGCAGCACCTCCCTTTGGCGGGCTGGTATCAATGAGCAGTTCTTC. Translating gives CASSTSLWRAGINEQFF.

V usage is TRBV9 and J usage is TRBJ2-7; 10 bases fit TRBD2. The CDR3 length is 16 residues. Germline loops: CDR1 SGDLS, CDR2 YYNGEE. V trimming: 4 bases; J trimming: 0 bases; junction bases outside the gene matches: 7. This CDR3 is CASSPFLAGGSYEQYF. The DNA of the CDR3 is TGTGCCAGCAGCCCGTTTTTAGCGGGAGGCTCCTACGAGCAGTACTTC. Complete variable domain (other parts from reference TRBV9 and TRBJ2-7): DSGVTQTPKHLITATGQRVTLRCSPRSGDLSVYWYQQSLDQGLQFLIQYYNGEERAKGNILERFSAQQFPDLHSELNLSSLELGDSALYFCASSPFLAGGSYEQYFGPGTRLTVT.